These 25 T cell receptor beta chains were all obtained from the same sample, sequenced in a study of blood T cell repertoires in COVID-19 (dated by TCRdb to 2019 to 2021). The library was obtained by the immunoSEQ multiplex PCR assay. The table comes from immuneACCESS by way of TCRdb, which keeps in-frame sequences with V and J called. Part of the clones is missing from these tables; in studies checked, under half for an unresolved V gene and the rest for unknown reasons. The sample data list over 200,000 clones, and over 80% of these were observed just once. 0.95% to 1.5% of the sample belongs to the ten largest clones. Sequenced material: peripheral blood. The receptors shown here come from a woman between 25 and 40 years old with COVID-19, enrolled during active disease.

V is TRBV7-9 and J is TRBJ2-7; D might be TRBD1 (5 bases). The V gene lost 6 bases and the J gene lost 1 base, with 10 bases spanning the gap. This CDR3 contains 13 residues. Germline CDR1 SEHNR, CDR2 FQNEAQ (reference sequence). The CDR3, as DNA: TGTGCCAGCAGTCTGACAGCTTCCTACGAGCAGTACTTC. Its translation is CASSLTASYEQYF.

The chain has TRBV19 and TRBJ1-4, with TRBD1 matching 9 bases. Trimming took 10 bases from V and 8 from J; bases not matched to a gene: 8. CDR3 length: 13 amino acids. Germline CDR1 and CDR2: LNHDA and SQIVND (reference sequence). CDR3 nucleotide sequence: TGTGCCACCTCGGACAGGGGCGGCGAAAAACTGTTTTTT. This gives the protein CATSDRGGEKLFF. Drawing the rest from reference TRBV19 and TRBJ1-4, the complete variable domain is DGGITQSPKYLFRKEGQNVTLSCEQNLNHDAMYWYRQDPGQGLRLIYYSQIVNDFQKGDIAEGYSVSREKKESFPLTVTSAQKNPTAFYLCATSDRGGEKLFFGSGTQLSVL.

The V gene is TRBV28, the J gene TRBJ2-5; 7 bases fit TRBD2. The CDR3 sequence is 14 residues long. V shed 6 bases and J 1 base; nucleotides not matched to a gene: 5. Germline lookup yields CDR1 MDHEN and CDR2 SYDVKM. This CDR3 reads CASRQLARQETQYF. Here the CDR3 DNA reads TGTGCCAGCAGACAACTAGCGCGCCAAGAGACCCAGTACTTC.

The chain uses TRBV7-9 and TRBJ2-5; 9 bases map to TRBD2. Losses at the gene ends were 5 bases for V and 1 base for J; bases not matched to a gene: 8. The CDR3 runs to 16 residues. The germline V gene has CDR1 SEHNR and CDR2 FQNEAQ (reference sequence). In DNA form, the CDR3 reads TGTGCCAGCAGCCCAACCTCAGCGGGAGGCCAAGAGACCCAGTACTTC. This translates into CASSPTSAGGQETQYF.

This clone was seen a handful of times. The chain couples TRBV19 to TRBJ1-5; no reliable D call. CDR3 length: 15 amino acids. Germline loops: CDR1 LNHDA, CDR2 SQIVND (reference sequence). V lost 5 bases to trimming and J lost 0 bases, with 11 bases between them. CDR3: CASSFEGTSNQPQHF. CDR3 DNA: TGTGCCAGTAGTTTTGAGGGTACTAGCAATCAGCCCCAGCATTTT. The variable domain in full, completed from reference TRBV19 and TRBJ1-5, reads DGGITQSPKYLFRKEGQNVTLSCEQNLNHDAMYWYRQDPGQGLRLIYYSQIVNDFQKGDIAEGYSVSREKKESFPLTVTSAQKNPTAFYLCASSFEGTSNQPQHFGDGTRLSIL.

The chain joins TRBV7-9 to TRBJ2-2; D is unclear. Germline V gene sequence: CDR1 SEHNR, CDR2 FQNEAQ (reference sequence). V was clipped by 3 bases and J by 7 bases, with 12 bases between them. CDR3 length: 14 residues. CDR3 nucleotides: TGTGCCAGCAGCTTGGAGACCCCCAACGGGGAGCTGTTTTTT. Residues: CASSLETPNGELFF.

V usage is TRBV23-1 and J usage is TRBJ1-5, with TRBD1 matching over 7 bases. TRBV23-1 counts as an open reading frame of uncertain function. V lost 3 bases, J lost 3 bases, and 14 bases stayed unmatched. The CDR3 runs to 18 residues. The CDR3 is CASSHDRTGRGDNQPQHF. The CDR3 nucleotides read TGCGCCAGCAGTCACGATAGGACAGGCCGCGGGGACAATCAGCCCCAGCATTTT.

The V call is TRBV7-9, the J call TRBJ2-1; 11 nucleotides match TRBD2. The CDR3 has 17 residues. Germline loops: CDR1 SEHNR, CDR2 FQNEAQ (reference sequence). Unmatched junction bases numbered 12, after V lost 5 bases and J lost 6 bases. The CDR3 region has the DNA TGTGCCAGCAGCCTAACCCTGGGACTAGCGGAGATCAATGAGCAGTTCTTC. It encodes CASSLTLGLAEINEQFF. The full variable domain, in which reference TRBV7-9 and TRBJ2-1 provide the parts outside the CDR3, is DTGVSQNPRHKITKRGQNVTFRCDPISEHNRLYWYRQTLGQGPEFLTYFQNEAQLEKSRLLSDRFSAERPKGSFSTLEIQRTEQGDSAMYLCASSLTLGLAEINEQFFGPGTRLTVL.

This rearrangement joins TRBV7-9 to TRBJ1-1; D is undetermined. Germline loops: CDR1 SEHNR, CDR2 FQNEAQ (reference sequence). This CDR3 is 12 amino acids long. Deletions cut 1 base from V and 3 bases from J, with 3 bases between. CDR3 sequence: CASSLVDTEAFF. For the CDR3, the DNA is TGTGCCAGCAGCTTAGTCGACACTGAAGCTTTCTTT.

The V call is TRBV11-2, the J call TRBJ2-7; TRBD2 matches 9 bases. The germline gives CDR1 SGHAT, CDR2 FQNNGV. The J segment lost 5 bases and the V segment lost 5 bases, leaving 7 bases of the junction unmatched. The CDR3 is 14 amino acids. The chain's CDR3 is CASSRSGRINEQYF. DNA of the CDR3: TGTGCCAGCAGCCGAAGCGGGAGGATCAACGAGCAGTACTTC. The full variable domain, its missing parts supplied by reference TRBV11-2 and TRBJ2-7, is EAGVAQSPRYKIIEKRQSVAFWCNPISGHATLYWYQQILGQGPKLLIQFQNNGVVDDSQLPKDRFSAERLKGVDSTLKIQPAKLEDSAVYLCASSRSGRINEQYFGPGTRLTVT.

This chain links TRBV27 with TRBJ2-7, with TRBD2 identical over 16 bases. V gave up 8 bases and J gave up 1 base; unmatched junction bases: 8. CDR1 MNHEY and CDR2 SMNVEV come from the germline V gene (reference sequence). The CDR3 has 17 amino acids. The CDR3 nucleotides read TGTGCCAGCGGGGGACTAGCGGGGGGGCGAAGGTCCTACGAGCAGTACTTC. Its translation: CASGGLAGGRRSYEQYF.

The gene calls are TRBV18 and TRBJ1-2; 7 bases are a match to TRBD1. V was pared by 2 bases and J by 8 bases, with 20 bases of the junction left unmatched. The CDR3 is 18 amino acids. Germline V gene lookup returns CDR1 KGHSH and CDR2 LQKENI. CDR3 sequence (DNA): TGTGCCAGCTCACCAGGGGGACCCGACAGGGAACGACAACTGGGCTACACCTTC. Encoded protein: CASSPGGPDRERQLGYTF.

The V gene is TRBV7-9, the J gene TRBJ2-7; 9 bases are shared with TRBD2. CDR1 is SEHNR and CDR2 is FQNEAQ in the germline V gene (reference sequence). V shed 4 bases, J shed 1 base, and the junction held 2 bases outside the gene matches. The CDR3 sequence is 14 residues long. The CDR3 DNA reads as TGTGCCAGCAGCTCAAGCGGGGGGTCCTACGAGCAGTACTTC. Amino acid sequence: CASSSSGGSYEQYF. Full variable domain (outside the CDR3, taken from reference TRBV7-9 and TRBJ2-7): DTGVSQNPRHKITKRGQNVTFRCDPISEHNRLYWYRQTLGQGPEFLTYFQNEAQLEKSRLLSDRFSAERPKGSFSTLEIQRTEQGDSAMYLCASSSSGGSYEQYFGPGTRLTVT.

The gene calls are TRBV5-6 and TRBJ1-5; TRBD1 might be the D (6 bases). The V end was cut by 0 bases, the J end by 3 bases, with 13 bases between. Germline V gives CDR1 SGHDT, CDR2 YYEEEE. The CDR3 is 16 residues long. CDR3 loop: CASSLDKGGDNQPQHF. In nucleotides, the CDR3 is TGTGCCAGCAGCTTGGACAAGGGGGGGGACAATCAGCCCCAGCATTTT.

The rearrangement links TRBV18 to TRBJ2-3; 14 bases line up with TRBD2. With 3 bases clipped from V and 6 bases from J, the junction kept 5 bases outside the gene matches. The CDR3 runs to 16 residues. Germline V gene sequence: CDR1 KGHSH, CDR2 LQKENI. CDR3 coding DNA: TGTGCCAGCTCACCGGGACTAGCGGGAGCAGGGGATACGCAGTATTTT. It encodes CASSPGLAGAGDTQYF.

This rearrangement joins TRBV9 to TRBJ2-3, with 7 nucleotides matching TRBD2. The germline gives CDR1 SGDLS, CDR2 YYNGEE. The CDR3 spans 16 residues. V shed 4 bases and J 0 bases; nucleotides not matched to a gene: 8. CDR3 residues: CASSHQRDQSTDTQYF. The CDR3 DNA reads TGTGCCAGCAGCCATCAGCGGGATCAAAGCACAGATACGCAGTATTTT.

The V and J genes are TRBV27 and TRBJ2-1, with 8 positions matching TRBD1. The trim removed 3 bases at V and 4 bases at J, leaving 2 bases unmatched. The CDR3 extends over 14 amino acids. Germline lookup yields CDR1 MNHEY and CDR2 SMNVEV (reference sequence). CDR3 protein: CASSLGQVYNEQFF. The CDR3, as DNA: TGTGCCAGCAGTTTGGGACAGGTATACAATGAGCAGTTCTTC.

DNA for the CDR3: TGTGCCTGGAGTGTGGGGGGAGTGTACGAGCAGTACTTC. Translating gives CAWSVGGVYEQYF. This sequence joins TRBV30 and TRBJ2-7, with D perhaps TRBD2 (6 bases). This CDR3 contains 13 residues. Germline CDR1 reads GTSNPN; CDR2 reads SVGIG (reference sequence). Trimming cost V 0 bases and J 4 bases, with 10 bases left between them.

The chain joins TRBV27 to TRBJ2-2, with D possibly being TRBD1 (6 bases). The CDR3 totals 15 residues. The germline CDR1 and CDR2 sequences are MNHEY and SMNVEV (reference sequence). V dropped 6 bases and J dropped 0 bases, with 11 bases sitting between them. The CDR3 coding sequence is TGTGCCAGCAGAACGACAGGAGCGAACACCGGGGAGCTGTTTTTT. Translation: CASRTTGANTGELFF.

The rearrangement uses TRBV15 and TRBJ2-1; D unclear. V was clipped by 0 bases and J by 3 bases, with 6 bases between them. This CDR3 has 14 amino acids. Germline V gene lookup returns CDR1 LNHNV and CDR2 YYDKDF (reference sequence). The CDR3 DNA sequence: TGTGCCACCAGCAGAGAATCCTTCTACAATGAGCAGTTCTTC. The encoded protein is CATSRESFYNEQFF.

The V call is TRBV6-5, the J call TRBJ1-2, with D perhaps matching TRBD1 (6 bases). Germline V gives CDR1 MNHEY, CDR2 SVGAGI. The CDR3 totals 15 residues. The V end was cut by 6 bases, the J end by 6 bases, with 20 bases between. The CDR3 bases are TGTGCCAGCAGACAACTCATGATACAGGGTGATGGCTACACCTTC. Protein sequence: CASRQLMIQGDGYTF.

This clone appeared once. V gene TRBV4-3 combines with J gene TRBJ1-1; 7 nucleotides match TRBD1. Germline assignment: CDR1 LGHNA and CDR2 YSLEER. The CDR3 extends over 20 amino acids. J lost 1 base, V lost 2 bases, and 19 bases had no gene match. The CDR3, as DNA: TGCGCCAGCAGCCAATCTACCCCGGTACAGGGGATTGTTAGGAACACTGAAGCTTTCTTT. Translated: CASSQSTPVQGIVRNTEAFF.

In nucleotides, the CDR3 is TGTGCCAGCAGCGTTAATGCCTACACAGATACGCAGTATTTT. This encodes CASSVNAYTDTQYF. The chain combines TRBV9 with TRBJ2-3, with no clear D. From germline, CDR1 is SGDLS and CDR2 YYNGEE. Trimming left V 2 bases short and J 2 bases short, with 9 bases between. CDR3 size: 14 residues.

V usage is TRBV4-3 and J usage is TRBJ2-7, with a possible D match to TRBD1 (6 bases). Deletions cut 3 bases from V and 6 bases from J, with 21 bases between. The CDR3 has 16 residues. Germline CDR1 LGHNA, CDR2 YSLEER. In DNA form, the CDR3 reads TGCGCCAGCAGCCAGGTACTTTCGGGACATCCAGGCGAGCAGTACTTC. It specifies CASSQVLSGHPGEQYF.

This clone has only a few counts. The chain is built from TRBV7-9 and TRBJ2-1; D is unclear. CDR1 is SEHNR and CDR2 is FQNEAQ in the germline V gene (reference sequence). V shed 2 bases and J shed 3 bases, with 14 bases lying between them. The CDR3 extends over 16 amino acids. This CDR3 is CASSLLRRQDYNEQFF. Here the CDR3 DNA reads TGTGCCAGCAGCTTATTGCGGCGTCAAGACTACAATGAGCAGTTCTTC.